Reported below is one T cell receptor (beta chain). Antigen specificity is unknown. Collection occurred without any documented infections or immune events in donors. Assay: immunoSEQ multiplex PCR; the TCRdb copy retains only in-frame clones and omits some. The sample comprises over 100,000 clones, about 87% of which are singletons, and about 7.7% rests with the top ten. These data originate in a study of identifying expanded T cells in peripheral blood. Findings and caveats of the study: Roughly two-week clone count variance significantly increased as total template count grew. Around 1.2 clones differed between technical replicates, versus around 16 and 19 over time.

The source of this sequence is a person between 18 and 69 years old in good health. Sequenced input: blood.

The CDR3 protein is CSVARGRLGELFF. As DNA, the CDR3 is TGCAGCGTTGCGCGAGGTCGCCTAGGGGAGCTGTTTTTT. The chain employs TRBV29-1 and TRBJ2-2; the D is unclear. Germline lookup yields CDR1 SQVTM and CDR2 ANQGSEA. V lost 4 bases and J lost 8, with 14 bases in between. This CDR3 has 13 amino acids.